Following are 5 T cell receptor beta chains from one sample sequenced in a study of blood T cell repertoires in COVID-19 (dated by TCRdb to about 2020). The receptor library was made with the immunoSEQ multiplex PCR assay. Held by TCRdb, this immuneACCESS table contains in-frame sequences only and omits some clones. Under half of the omission traces to an unresolved V gene where checked; the cause of the rest is unknown. The sample table contains over 110,000 clones; only one count was recorded for approximately 80% of them. The biggest ten clones account for more than 3% of the sample. Sequenced: PBMCs or T cells enriched from blood (not recorded which). Receptors were obtained from a man aged 50 to 59 in a cohort exposed to, infected with or recovered from COVID-19 (not recorded which).

This clone occurred once. The chain links TRBV6-5 to TRBJ2-7; TRBD2 agrees at 7 bases. Trimming removed 6 bases from V and 6 bases from J; junction bases left unmatched: 8. Germline V gene data show CDR1 as MNHEY and CDR2 as SVGAGI. The CDR3 totals 13 residues. Here the CDR3 reads CASSLAVGGEQYF. CDR3 in DNA: TGTGCCAGCAGCCTAGCGGTGGGGGGCGAGCAGTACTTC.

V and J are TRBV6-1 and TRBJ2-3; tentatively, D is TRBD2 (5 bases). From germline, CDR1 is MNHNS and CDR2 SASEGT. The V end lost 3 bases, the J end lost 0 bases, and 13 bases lay between the germline ends. The CDR3 totals 16 residues. The CDR3 spells CASSDGGRASTDTQYF. The CDR3 DNA is TGTGCCAGCAGTGACGGTGGGCGGGCCAGCACAGATACGCAGTATTTT.

The chain employs TRBV28 and TRBJ2-7, with D unclear. Between the trimmed V and J ends, which lost 6 bases and 3 bases, there was a span of 15 bases. The CDR3 is 14 residues long. The germline gives CDR1 MDHEN, CDR2 SYDVKM. CDR3: CASSPSFNYYEQYF. The CDR3 DNA follows: TGTGCCAGCAGCCCCAGTTTCAATTACTACGAGCAGTACTTC. The variable domain in full, with the rest retrieved from reference TRBV28 and TRBJ2-7, is DVKVTQSSRYLVKRTGEKVFLECVQDMDHENMFWYRQDPGLGLRLIYFSYDVKMKEKGDIPEGYSVSREKKERFSLILESASTNQTSMYLCASSPSFNYYEQYFGPGTRLTVT.

This rearrangement joins TRBV19 to TRBJ2-3, with 11 bases identical to TRBD1. V lost 6 bases, J lost 2 bases, and 10 bases stayed unmatched. Germline loops: CDR1 LNHDA, CDR2 SQIVND (reference sequence). The CDR3 has 17 residues. Here the CDR3 DNA reads TGTGCCAGTAGGACCCTAGGACAGGGGGCTCACACAGATACGCAGTATTTT. This translates into CASRTLGQGAHTDTQYF.

The chain recombines TRBV28 with TRBJ1-2; 7 bases match TRBD1. V trimming: 5 bases; J trimming: 1 base; junction bases outside the gene matches: 10. CDR3 length equals 16 residues. CDR1 is MDHEN and CDR2 is SYDVKM in the germline V gene. This chain's CDR3 is CASSKLTGEINYGYTF. CDR3 DNA: TGTGCCAGCAGTAAACTTACAGGGGAGATTAACTATGGCTACACCTTC.